This section outlines one T cell receptor beta chain sequence together with its context. Antigen specificity is unknown. This sample is drawn from a study of Tregs in tolerant kidney transplant recipients. Study conclusions and caveats: Validation in larger populations is needed because few patients were studied.

Clones were read by immunoSEQ multiplex PCR, and TCRdb kept only the in-frame ones, dropping some. There are 90,000 to 120,000 clones in the sample; about 90% occur only once, and nearly 0.35% lies in the top ten. The CDR3 runs 14 residues. Germline V lookup: CDR1 GTSNPN, CDR2 SVGIG (reference sequence). Trimming took 8 bases from V and 2 from J, leaving 15 bases between them. The receptor's source is a human donor who received a combined kidney and bone marrow transplant. V gene TRBV30 combines with J gene TRBJ1-4; D perhaps matches TRBD1 (6 bases). The sequencing here drew on CD4+ T cells from blood, taken before the transplant. This CDR3 reads CARGGTSTNEKLFF. DNA of the CDR3: TGTGCCCGAGGGGGAACTTCGACTAATGAAAAACTGTTTTTT.